Presented here are 17 T cell receptor beta chains from one specimen sequenced in a study of long-term antiretroviral therapy in people with HIV. Assay version v3.0 of immunoSEQ was used, and it was run at survey level. The repertoire was sequenced with immunoSEQ multiplex PCR; TCRdb's copy has only in-frame clones and lacks some. The repertoire consists of under 20,000 clones, with around 79% occurring once and the leading ten covering under 8%. The sample was unsorted PBMCs, taken at the start of antiretroviral therapy, before treatment. These receptors all stem from a man younger than 35 with HIV.

The gene calls are TRBV18 and TRBJ2-1; 7 bases match TRBD2. Germline CDR1 KGHSH, CDR2 LQKENI. The J segment lost 7 bases and the V segment lost 2 bases, leaving 5 bases of the junction unmatched. The CDR3 runs 14 residues. CDR3 nucleotides: TGTGCCAGCTCACCAAGTACGCGGGAGAATGAGCAGTTCTTC. Protein: CASSPSTRENEQFF.

The chain has TRBV5-8 and TRBJ2-7; TRBD1 might be the D (6 bases). The CDR3 is 13 residues long. With 3 bases removed from V and 3 bases from J, the gap between germline ends came to 10 bases. CDR1 is SGHTS and CDR2 is YDEGEE in the germline V gene. The CDR3 here is CASSSPQGYEQYF. For the CDR3, the DNA is TGTGCCAGCAGCTCTCCACAGGGCTACGAGCAGTACTTC.

The chain joins TRBV19 to TRBJ2-2; possibly TRBD1 for D (5 bases). This CDR3 has 14 residues. Trimming cost V 7 bases and J 7 bases, with 16 bases left between them. The germline CDR1 and CDR2 sequences are LNHDA and SQIVND (reference sequence). The DNA for the CDR3 is TGTGCCAGTAACGAGCCAAATAGGGGCGGGGAGCTGTTTTTT. Its protein is CASNEPNRGGELFF.

This chain connects TRBV5-1 to TRBJ2-7; no reliable D call. This CDR3 spans 14 amino acids. The V and J ends lost 0 bases and 2 bases respectively, with 9 bases between them. Germline values: CDR1 SGHRS, CDR2 YFSETQ. The CDR3 sequence: CASSLEAATYEQYF. The DNA for the CDR3 is TGCGCCAGCAGCTTGGAGGCGGCCACCTACGAGCAGTACTTC.

The J gene is TRBJ2-3, the V gene TRBV19; perhaps TRBD1 as D (6 bases). The CDR3 runs to 15 residues. Per germline, CDR1 LNHDA and CDR2 SQIVND (reference sequence). The ends were cut back, 3 bases at V and 2 bases at J, with 12 bases in the middle. The CDR3 is CASSIPGQPTDTQYF. The CDR3 DNA sequence: TGTGCCAGTAGTATTCCCGGACAGCCCACAGATACGCAGTATTTT.

The chain is built from TRBV6-1 and TRBJ2-5; TRBD1 aligns across 8 bases. This CDR3 has 15 amino acids. Germline loops: CDR1 MNHNS, CDR2 SASEGT. The trim removed 7 bases at V and 5 bases at J, leaving 12 bases unmatched. CDR3 nucleotide sequence: TGTGCCAGCACGGCCGGGACAGGAGAATCGGAGACCCAGTACTTC. Encoded protein: CASTAGTGESETQYF.

The V call is TRBV5-4, the J call TRBJ1-4; 7 bases agree with TRBD1. The CDR3 loop spans 14 amino acids. Germline CDR1 SGHNT, CDR2 YYREEE (reference sequence). The V segment lost 0 bases and the J segment 7 bases; nucleotides outside the gene matches: 3. CDR3 DNA sequence: TGTGCCAGCAGCTTGGACGACAGGGCTGAAAAACTGTTTTTT. Residues: CASSLDDRAEKLFF.

The chain uses TRBV28 and TRBJ2-7, with no clear D. CDR1 MDHEN and CDR2 SYDVKM come from the germline V gene. Trimming removed 8 bases at V and 2 bases at J, with 7 bases between. There are 11 residues in the CDR3. The CDR3 DNA follows: TGTGCCAGCGCTTCTGCCTACGAGCAGTACTTC. Translation gives CASASAYEQYF.

The chain combines TRBV28 with TRBJ1-5, with 10 bases matching TRBD1. Germline-derived CDR1 and CDR2 are MDHEN and SYDVKM. With V trimmed by 5 bases and J by 6 bases, 7 bases remained unmatched. This CDR3 has 15 amino acids. CDR3 in amino acids: CASSPRGQGVQPQHF. In DNA, the CDR3 is TGTGCCAGCAGTCCTCGCGGACAGGGGGTTCAGCCCCAGCATTTT.

The CDR3: CASAPGQGESTGELFF. CDR3 nucleotides: TGTGCCAGCGCCCCCGGACAGGGGGAAAGCACCGGGGAGCTGTTTTTT. This sequence joins TRBV7-9 and TRBJ2-2; TRBD1 agrees at 10 bases. V was clipped by 8 bases and J by 4 bases; unmatched bases: 10. The CDR3 spans 16 residues. From germline, CDR1 is SEHNR and CDR2 FQNEAQ (reference sequence).

The CDR3 bases are TGCAGCGTTGAACGGGAAGTGCCCACTCGGGAGCAGTACTTC. This encodes CSVEREVPTREQYF. V and J are TRBV29-1 and TRBJ2-7, with D possibly being TRBD2 (5 bases). This CDR3 has 14 residues. The V gene lost 2 bases and the J gene lost 7 bases, with 18 bases spanning the gap. Germline V gene lookup returns CDR1 SQVTM and CDR2 ANQGSEA.

The chain employs TRBV6-6 and TRBJ2-7, with unresolved D. With 8 bases removed from V and 2 bases from J, the gap between germline ends came to 13 bases. Germline V CDR1 and CDR2: MNHNY, SVGAGI (reference sequence). This CDR3 is built from 13 residues. Here the CDR3 reads CASAHSQTYEQYF. The CDR3 nucleotides are TGTGCCAGCGCCCACTCACAAACCTACGAGCAGTACTTC.

The chain has TRBV6-5 and TRBJ2-1; D perhaps matches TRBD1 (6 bases). Trimming removed 2 bases from V and 10 bases from J, with 15 bases in between. Germline lookup yields CDR1 MNHEY and CDR2 SVGAGI. The CDR3 runs to 14 residues. CDR3 nucleotides: TGTGCCAGCAGTTACGATGAGGCAGGGGCGGAGCAGTTCTTC. It yields the protein CASSYDEAGAEQFF.

V and J are TRBV18 and TRBJ2-1; 12 bases agree with TRBD2. Germline CDR1 KGHSH, CDR2 LQKENI. Unmatched junction bases numbered 6, after V lost 1 base and J lost 8 bases. The CDR3 loop spans 16 amino acids. The CDR3 sequence: CASSPQGLAGRDEQFF. CDR3 DNA sequence: TGTGCCAGCTCACCACAAGGACTAGCGGGACGGGATGAGCAGTTCTTC.

The CDR3 DNA is TGCAGCGTCCCGTCAGGGGGTAGACTGAGCGCTTTCTTT. Protein product: CSVPSGGRLSAFF. V is TRBV29-1 and J is TRBJ1-1; 7 nucleotides align to TRBD1. The CDR3 has 13 residues. V was pared by 6 bases and J by 11 bases, with 15 bases of the junction left unmatched. CDR1 and CDR2 (germline): SQVTM, ANQGSEA.

The chain uses TRBV7-9 and TRBJ1-2, with D possibly being TRBD1 (6 bases). The V and J ends lost 3 bases and 4 bases respectively, with 12 bases between them. This CDR3 has 14 amino acids. CDR1 is SEHNR and CDR2 is FQNEAQ in the germline V gene (reference sequence). The CDR3 sequence: CASSLGGSTYGYTF. The DNA of the CDR3 is TGTGCCAGCAGCTTGGGGGGCTCTACCTATGGCTACACCTTC.

The chain joins TRBV6-1 to TRBJ2-5, with TRBD2 as a possible D gene (6 bases). V lost 9 bases and J 5 bases, leaving 13 bases between the germline ends. CDR1 and CDR2 (germline): MNHNS, SASEGT. CDR3 length equals 12 residues. Written as DNA, the CDR3 is TGTGCCAGTGCGGGGCGGCGGGAGACCCAGTACTTC. Translating it yields CASAGRRETQYF.